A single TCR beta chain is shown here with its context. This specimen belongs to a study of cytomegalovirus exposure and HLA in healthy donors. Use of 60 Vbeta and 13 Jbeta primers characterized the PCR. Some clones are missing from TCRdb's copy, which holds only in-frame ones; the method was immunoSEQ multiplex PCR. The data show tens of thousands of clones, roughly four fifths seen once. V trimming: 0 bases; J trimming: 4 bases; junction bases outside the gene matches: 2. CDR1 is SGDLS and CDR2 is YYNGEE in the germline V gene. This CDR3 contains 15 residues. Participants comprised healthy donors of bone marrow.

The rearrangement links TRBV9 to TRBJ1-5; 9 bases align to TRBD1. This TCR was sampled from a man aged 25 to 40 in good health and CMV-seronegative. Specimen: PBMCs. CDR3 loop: CASSVEGTGNQPQHF. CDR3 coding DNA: TGTGCCAGCAGCGTAGAAGGGACAGGGAATCAGCCCCAGCATTTT.